This T cell receptor beta chain was documented in a study of blood T cell repertoires in COVID-19. TCRdb's copy holds only in-frame clones and misses some; the assay was immunoSEQ multiplex PCR. This sample carries about 190,000 clones, roughly 89% of them seen once, and the ten largest clones take around 13%. The receptor's source is a woman in her 70s with COVID-19, enrolled during active disease. The sample consisted of peripheral blood.

CDR3: CASSYSGGTSTDTQYF. DNA for the CDR3: TGTGCCAGCAGTTACTCTGGCGGGACTAGCACAGATACGCAGTATTTT. The chain is built from TRBV6-5 and TRBJ2-3; perhaps TRBD2 as D (6 bases). V lost 0 bases and J lost 0, with 10 bases in between. The V gene's germline CDR1 is MNHEY and CDR2 SVGAGI. This CDR3 is 16 amino acids long.